The clone carrying this T cell receptor beta chain showed up just once. What it binds is not known. A clone one base away is much larger, so this may be a read error. The CDR3 totals 13 residues. V gave up 5 bases and J gave up 4 bases, with 11 bases separating them. Germline V lookup: CDR1 WNHNN, CDR2 SYGVQD (reference sequence). Hyperthyroidism was newly diagnosed in patients aged 18 to 65 (duration under 2 months). Clinical symptoms, serum thyroxine and TRAb, thyroid ultrasound and orbital computed tomography were used for the diagnoses. RNA transcripts gave rise to amplified TCR beta CDR3 regions. Researchers ran a first-round RT-PCR on the TCR CDR3 using the HTBI primer set. TCRdb called the multiplex PCR reads again in MiXCR, with one record for every CDR3 protein. This sample yields hundreds of thousands of distinct CDR3 sequences, of which about 43% are seen a single time; about 7.9% belongs to the top ten.

The data are from a study of T cells in Graves' hyperthyroidism and ophthalmopathy. Study-wide results and caveats: Most thyroid clonotypes that were expanded above 0.001 also turned up in blood. Patients with ophthalmopathy were separated from those with stable hyperthyroidism by a 13 V-J model.

The TCR comes from a woman aged 18-30 years with Graves' hyperthyroidism. The rearrangement joins TRBV10-1 to TRBJ1-2; no firm D call. The sequenced material came from peripheral blood or thyroid tissue (not recorded which). CDR3 amino acids: CASSTAPLYGYTF. CDR3 nucleotide sequence: TGCGCCAGCAGTACCGCGCCCCTCTATGGCTACACCTTC.